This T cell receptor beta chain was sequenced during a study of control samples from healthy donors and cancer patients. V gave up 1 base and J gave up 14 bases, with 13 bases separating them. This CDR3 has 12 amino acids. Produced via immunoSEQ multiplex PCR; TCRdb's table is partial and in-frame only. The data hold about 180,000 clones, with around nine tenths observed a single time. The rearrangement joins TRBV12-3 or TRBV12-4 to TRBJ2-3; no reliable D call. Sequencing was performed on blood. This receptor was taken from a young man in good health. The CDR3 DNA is TGTGCCAGCAGTTTAGTCCACTACCCTCTGTATTTT. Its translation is CASSLVHYPLYF.